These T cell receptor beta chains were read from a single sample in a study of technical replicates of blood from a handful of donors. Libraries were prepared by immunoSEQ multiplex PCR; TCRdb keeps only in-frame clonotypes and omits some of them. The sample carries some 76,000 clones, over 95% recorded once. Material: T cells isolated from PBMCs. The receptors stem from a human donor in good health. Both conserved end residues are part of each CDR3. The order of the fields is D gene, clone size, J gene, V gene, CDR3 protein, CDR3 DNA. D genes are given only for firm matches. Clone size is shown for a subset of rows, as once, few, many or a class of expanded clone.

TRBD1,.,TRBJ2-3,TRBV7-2,CASTTGTVTDTQYF,TGTGCCAGCACAACCGGGACAGTCACAGATACGCAGTATTTT
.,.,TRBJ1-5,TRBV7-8,CASSFAGSYQPQHF,TGTGCCAGCAGCTTTGCTGGCTCCTATCAGCCCCAGCATTTT
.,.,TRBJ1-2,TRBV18,CASSPSQVEGYTF,TGTGCCAGCTCACCCTCACAGGTGGAAGGCTACACCTTC
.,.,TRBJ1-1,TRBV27,CASSLSYRTEAFF,TGTGCCAGCAGTTTGTCGTACAGAACTGAAGCTTTCTTT
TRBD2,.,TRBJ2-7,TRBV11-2,CASSLPIAGGYEQYF,TGTGCCAGCAGCTTACCAATAGCGGGAGGGTACGAGCAGTACTTC
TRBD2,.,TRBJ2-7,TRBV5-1,CASSFRTSGTLGGEQYF,TGCGCCAGCAGCTTCCGGACTAGCGGGACTTTAGGAGGCGAGCAGTACTTC
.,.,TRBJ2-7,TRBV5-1,CASSLTVTYEQYF,TGCGCCAGCAGCTTGACAGTTACCTACGAGCAGTACTTC
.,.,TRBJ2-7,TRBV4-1,CASSQETLTGYEQYF,TGCGCCAGCAGCCAAGAAACCCTGACAGGCTACGAGCAGTACTTC
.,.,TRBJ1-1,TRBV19,CASSTKKEGTEAFF,TGTGCCAGTAGTACCAAGAAAGAGGGCACTGAAGCTTTCTTT
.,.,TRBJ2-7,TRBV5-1,CASRDTGAIYEQYF,TGCGCCAGCAGGGATACTGGGGCTATTTACGAGCAGTACTTC
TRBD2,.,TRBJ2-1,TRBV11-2,CASSFRASGGRENEQFF,TGTGCCAGCAGCTTTAGGGCTAGCGGGGGAAGAGAGAATGAGCAGTTCTTC
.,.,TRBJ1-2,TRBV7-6,CASSLAAGNGYTF,TGTGCCAGCAGCTTAGCCGCGGGGAACGGCTACACCTTC
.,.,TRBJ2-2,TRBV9,CASVAYTGELFF,TGTGCCAGCGTGGCTTACACCGGGGAGCTGTTTTTT
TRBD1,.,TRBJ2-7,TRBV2,CASRIQGAQNEQYF,TGTGCCAGCAGGATACAGGGGGCGCAAAACGAGCAGTACTTC
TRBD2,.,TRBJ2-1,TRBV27,CASSLVSGRASEQFF,TGTGCCAGCAGTTTAGTTAGCGGGAGGGCCTCTGAGCAGTTCTTC
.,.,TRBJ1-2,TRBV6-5,CASSEQGTGYTF,TGTGCCAGCAGCGAGCAGGGGACTGGCTACACCTTC
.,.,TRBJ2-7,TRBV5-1,CASSPVPTYEQYF,TGCGCCAGCAGCCCAGTTCCCACCTACGAGCAGTACTTC
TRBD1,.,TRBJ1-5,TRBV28,CASSFGTGEQPQHF,TGTGCCAGCAGTTTTGGGACAGGGGAACAGCCCCAGCATTTT
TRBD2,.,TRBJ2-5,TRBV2,CASGGEGRAGGDQETQYF,TGTGCCAGCGGGGGGGAGGGGAGGGCGGGAGGAGATCAAGAGACCCAGTACTTC
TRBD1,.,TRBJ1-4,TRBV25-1,CASSDPTGGVEKLFF,TGTGCCAGCAGTGACCCGACAGGGGGCGTTGAAAAACTGTTTTTT
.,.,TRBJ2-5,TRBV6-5,CASRPGAIQETQYF,TGTGCCAGCAGGCCCGGAGCGATACAAGAGACCCAGTACTTC
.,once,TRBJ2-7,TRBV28,CASKGASSYEQYF,TGTGCCAGCAAAGGGGCTAGCTCCTACGAGCAGTACTTC
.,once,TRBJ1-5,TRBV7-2,CASSLGVWQPQHF,TGTGCCAGCAGCTTAGGAGTATGGCAGCCCCAGCATTTT
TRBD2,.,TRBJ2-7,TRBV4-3,CASSQDIGAGARPEQYF,TGCGCCAGCAGCCAAGATATCGGAGCGGGAGCACGTCCTGAGCAGTACTTC
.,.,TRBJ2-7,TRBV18,CASSPYEGAEQYF,TGTGCCAGCTCACCTTATGAGGGAGCCGAGCAGTACTTC
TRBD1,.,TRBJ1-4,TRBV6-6,CASSRPQDRGNEKLFF,TGTGCCAGCAGCCGGCCTCAAGACAGGGGAAACGAAAAACTGTTTTTT
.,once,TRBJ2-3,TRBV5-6,CASSRRLYGHLTDTQYF,TGTGCCAGCAGCCGCAGACTTTATGGACATCTCACAGATACGCAGTATTTT
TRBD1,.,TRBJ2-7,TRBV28,CASALTGTATYEQYF,TGTGCCAGTGCCCTTACCGGGACAGCAACCTACGAGCAGTACTTC
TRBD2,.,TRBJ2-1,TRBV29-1,CSGAAPGLAAYNEQFF,TGCAGCGGGGCCGCCCCGGGACTAGCGGCATACAATGAGCAGTTCTTC
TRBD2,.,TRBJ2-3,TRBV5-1,CASSLTSGSTDTQYF,TGCGCCAGCAGCTTGACTAGCGGTTCAACAGATACGCAGTATTTT
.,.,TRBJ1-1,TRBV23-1,CASSQPYRLPNTEAFF,TGCGCCAGCAGTCAACCTTACAGGCTTCCTAACACTGAAGCTTTCTTT
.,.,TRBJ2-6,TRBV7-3,CASSLMWETGANVLTF,TGTGCCAGCAGCTTAATGTGGGAGACTGGGGCCAACGTCCTGACTTTC
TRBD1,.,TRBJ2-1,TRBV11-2,CASSLNSGTAAGEQFF,TGTGCCAGCAGCTTAAATTCCGGGACAGCCGCAGGGGAGCAGTTCTTC
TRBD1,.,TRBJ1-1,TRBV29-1,CSAKLWDRVAFF,TGCAGCGCTAAGTTATGGGACAGGGTCGCTTTCTTT
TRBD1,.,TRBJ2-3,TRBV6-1,CASSEPGQGAPDTQYF,TGTGCCAGCAGTGAACCGGGACAGGGGGCTCCAGATACGCAGTATTTT